This T cell receptor beta chain was recovered during a study of CD8+ T cells in alopecia areata. As to treatment: oral pan-JAK inhibitor, 5-10 mg twice daily. Following extraction, RNA underwent reverse transcription to cDNA, which served as the sequencing template. This table comes from immunoSEQ multiplex PCR, and its TCRdb copy is limited to in-frame clones, with some not included. The sample consists of a few hundred thousand clones, more than 30% of them appearing once. The sequence was obtained from a human donor with alopecia areata. Sequencing used CD4+ T cells sorted from blood, obtained at approximately week 34, from a patient treated with tofacitinib.

As DNA, the CDR3 is TGTGCCAGCAGCTTGACAGCGGGGGCCCGCACAGATACGCAGTATTTT. It codes for CASSLTAGARTDTQYF. The rearrangement joins TRBV5-6 to TRBJ2-3, with 8 bases aligning to TRBD2. J lost 1 base, V lost 1 base, and 5 bases had no gene match. In germline, CDR1 is SGHDT, CDR2 YYEEEE. This CDR3 is built from 16 residues.